These T cell receptor beta chains were read from a single sample in a study of T cell clones after liver transplantation. The assay was immunoSEQ multiplex PCR, and TCRdb's table has in-frame clones only and misses some. The sample includes tens of thousands of clones, 70% to 75% of them seen just once. Sequencing used CD4+ T cells from blood, obtained before liver transplant. The receptor set was obtained from a human donor who received a liver transplant. CDR3s include the opening cysteine and the closing phenylalanine or tryptophan. Fields, in order: CDR3 DNA, CDR3 protein, J gene, V gene, clone size, D gene. The D gene is left open where the match is weak. Some rows mark clone size as missing; the rest say once, few, many or name a class of expanded clone.

CDR3 DNA: TGTGCCAGCAGGCTGGCGGGGACCGGGGAGCTGTTTTTT
CDR3 protein: CASRLAGTGELFF
J gene: TRBJ2-2
V gene: TRBV6-1
clone size: .
D gene: .

CDR3 DNA: TGTGCCAGCAGCTTAGGATCCGGGTTGACAGATACGCAGTATTTT
CDR3 protein: CASSLGSGLTDTQYF
J gene: TRBJ2-3
V gene: TRBV7-9
clone size: once
D gene: .

CDR3 DNA: TGCGCCAGCAGTCGGTCAGCAGGGCATGAGCAGTTCTTC
CDR3 protein: CASSRSAGHEQFF
J gene: TRBJ2-1
V gene: TRBV10-1
clone size: .
D gene: .

CDR3 DNA: TGTGCCAGCAGTGAAGGGACAGGGGGCTTCAATGAGCAGTTCTTC
CDR3 protein: CASSEGTGGFNEQFF
J gene: TRBJ2-1
V gene: TRBV2
clone size: few
D gene: TRBD1

CDR3 DNA: TGTGCCAGCAGCCAAGGACATTCCAACACTGAAGCTTTCTTT
CDR3 protein: CASSQGHSNTEAFF
J gene: TRBJ1-1
V gene: TRBV7-2
clone size: .
D gene: .

CDR3 DNA: TGTGCCAGCAGCGGACAGGGGCCGGGGACTGAAGCTTTCTTT
CDR3 protein: CASSGQGPGTEAFF
J gene: TRBJ1-1
V gene: TRBV7-3
clone size: once
D gene: TRBD1

CDR3 DNA: TGTGCCACCAGCGTAAGGACGGGGATAAACACTGAAGCTTTCTTT
CDR3 protein: CATSVRTGINTEAFF
J gene: TRBJ1-1
V gene: TRBV15
clone size: .
D gene: .

CDR3 DNA: TGTGCCAGTAGTATTGGGGACATGGGCTATGGCTACACCTTC
CDR3 protein: CASSIGDMGYGYTF
J gene: TRBJ1-2
V gene: TRBV19
clone size: few
D gene: .

CDR3 DNA: TGTGCCAGCTCGCCTGGACTAGCCGAGACCCAGTACTTC
CDR3 protein: CASSPGLAETQYF
J gene: TRBJ2-5
V gene: TRBV18
clone size: .
D gene: TRBD2

CDR3 DNA: TGTGCCAGCAGGAGTAGCGGGGGGCGTGGTGAGCAGTTCTTC
CDR3 protein: CASRSSGGRGEQFF
J gene: TRBJ2-1
V gene: TRBV28
clone size: .
D gene: TRBD2

CDR3 DNA: TGTGCCAGCAGTTCTTTGACGGGTGGGTCCTACGAGCAGTACTTC
CDR3 protein: CASSSLTGGSYEQYF
J gene: TRBJ2-7
V gene: TRBV6-5
clone size: .
D gene: .

CDR3 DNA: TGCGCCAGCAGCCAAGATGCCAGGGTGGGAGGCTACACCTTC
CDR3 protein: CASSQDARVGGYTF
J gene: TRBJ1-2
V gene: TRBV4-1
clone size: .
D gene: .

CDR3 DNA: TGTGCCAGCAGGCCAGCGGCGGGGCACACCGGGGAGCTGTTTTTT
CDR3 protein: CASRPAAGHTGELFF
J gene: TRBJ2-2
V gene: TRBV7-2
clone size: .
D gene: .

CDR3 DNA: TGTGCCAGCAGTCCTTGGACAACCTACGAGCAGTACTTC
CDR3 protein: CASSPWTTYEQYF
J gene: TRBJ2-7
V gene: TRBV28
clone size: .
D gene: .

CDR3 DNA: TGTGCTAGTGGCACTGGAAACACCATATATTTT
CDR3 protein: CASGTGNTIYF
J gene: TRBJ1-3
V gene: TRBV12-5
clone size: .
D gene: .

CDR3 DNA: TGTGCCAGCAGCTTGGGTTCAGGGAGGCACATTCAGTACTTC
CDR3 protein: CASSLGSGRHIQYF
J gene: TRBJ2-4
V gene: TRBV5-8
clone size: .
D gene: .

CDR3 DNA: TGTGCCAGCAGTTTGGTGGGGCTGGGGAAGCCGGCTAACTATGGCTACACCTTC
CDR3 protein: CASSLVGLGKPANYGYTF
J gene: TRBJ1-2
V gene: TRBV27
clone size: many
D gene: .